This note documents a single T cell receptor (beta chain) sequence. Germline assignment: CDR1 SGHTA and CDR2 FQGTGA. V lost 5 bases, J lost 8 bases, and 18 bases lay in between. CDR3 size: 14 residues. The data belong to a study of T-cell memory formation after mild COVID-19. Each CDR3 protein is one row after TCRdb ran MiXCR on the 5' RACE reads. The data show about 290,000 distinct CDR3 sequences, approximately 19% seen once. The chain joins TRBV7-3 to TRBJ1-1; D not certain. The specimen was PBMCs or a T cell subset sorted from them (not recorded which). The sequence came from a man aged 18 to 30 who had mild COVID-19 (a few samples of this study predate the infection). Cell type and time point are not known. The CDR3 coding sequence is TGTGCCAGCAGCCCTCAAGGTTACGAGAACGAAGCTTTCTTT. Its protein is CASSPQGYENEAFF. The full variable domain, in which reference TRBV7-3 and TRBJ1-1 provide the parts outside the CDR3, is GAGVSQTPSNKVTEKGKYVELRCDPISGHTALYWYRQSLGQGPEFLIYFQGTGAADDSGLPNDRFFAVRPEGSVSTLKIQRTERGDSAVYLCASSPQGYENEAFFGQGTRLTVV.